Shown below are 8 T cell receptor beta chains from a single sample sequenced in a study of Tregs in tolerant kidney transplant recipients. Using immunoSEQ multiplex PCR, the repertoire was profiled, and TCRdb retains in-frame clones only, with some absent. The sample data list approximately 49,000 clones. The material sequenced was CD4+ T cells from blood, taken before the transplant. The receptor set was obtained from a human donor who received a combined kidney and bone marrow transplant.

A word on this clone: The read ends 3 residues early relative to the CDR3; the germline J gene fills the gap. The rearrangement joins TRBV2 to TRBJ1-4; D is possibly TRBD1 (5 bases). This CDR3 comprises 14 residues. The germline V gene has CDR1 SNHLY and CDR2 FYNNEI. The V gene lost 6 bases and the J gene lost 3 bases, with 11 bases spanning the gap. Incomplete CDR3 DNA: TGTGCCAGCAGCTTTGTGGGGCCTAATGAAAAA. As protein: CASSFVGPNEK. The complete CDR3 protein is CASSFVGPNEKLFF.

Remarks on this clone: The read stops 3 residues short of the end of the CDR3; the missing end is completed from the germline J gene. The V call is TRBV7-6, the J call TRBJ1-1; tentative D call: TRBD1 (5 bases). CDR3 length: 15 residues. CDR1 is SGHVS and CDR2 is FNYEAQ in the germline V gene. V shed 1 base and J shed 5 bases, with 14 bases lying between them. The covered CDR3 bases are TGTGCCAGCAGCTTAGGATCTAGGGGATCTACTGAA. This sequence encodes CASSLGSRGSTE. The entire CDR3 sequence reads CASSLGSRGSTEAFF.

Concerning this clone: The read gets to within 3 residues of the CDR3 end, and the germline J gene fills in the rest. The gene calls are TRBV20-1 and TRBJ2-2; a possible D gene is TRBD1 (6 bases). CDR3 length: 15 residues. Germline V gives CDR1 DFQATT, CDR2 SNEGSKA (reference sequence). V was clipped by 0 bases and J by 7 bases, with 15 bases between them. The CDR3 reads CSARDYTGKGGELFF. CDR3 DNA (partial): TGCAGTGCTAGAGATTACACAGGGAAGGGCGGGGAG.

Comment on this clone: From the germline J gene comes the end of the CDR3, since the read stops 3 residues before it. This chain joins TRBV2 and TRBJ2-3; the D gene is possibly TRBD1 (5 bases). V was shortened by 10 bases and J by 1 base, with 15 bases between the two germline ends. There are 14 residues in the CDR3. The germline CDR1 and CDR2 sequences are SNHLY and FYNNEI. Incomplete CDR3 DNA: TGTGCCACCCGAAGGGGTAGAGGCACAGATACG. Protein product: CATRRGRGTDT. The full CDR3 sequence reads CATRRGRGTDTQYF. Based on the CDR3 plus reference TRBV2 and TRBJ2-3, the full variable domain is EPEVTQTPSHQVTQMGQEVILRCVPISNHLYFYWYRQILGQKVEFLVSFYNNEISEKSEIFDDQFSVERPDGSNFTLKIRSTKLEDSAMYFCATRRGRGTDTQYFGPGTRLTVL.

About this clone: The read comes to an end 3 residues before the CDR3 does, leaving the germline J gene to fill in the end. This chain connects TRBV7-8 to TRBJ2-7; possibly TRBD1 for D (5 bases). Germline CDR1 is SGHVS and CDR2 is FQNEAQ. The CDR3 has 14 residues. Trimming left V 0 bases short and J 4 bases short, with 10 bases between. Incomplete CDR3 DNA: TGTGCCAGCAGCTTAGCTCAGGGAAAATACGAG. Residues: CASSLAQGKYE. The full CDR3 reads CASSLAQGKYEQYF.

About this clone itself: The CDR3 extends 3 residues past the end of the read, so its final part is completed from the germline J gene. The chain uses TRBV18 and TRBJ2-1; TRBD2 aligns across 16 bases. The CDR3 runs 19 residues. The V gene end was trimmed by 2 bases and the J gene end by 3 bases; junction bases not matched to a gene: 7. Germline V lookup: CDR1 KGHSH, CDR2 LQKENI. CDR3 loop: CASSPVGLAGGGHYNEQFF. Partial CDR3 DNA: TGTGCCAGCTCACCAGTGGGACTAGCGGGAGGGGGCCACTACAATGAG.

A note on this clone: The read ends 3 residues before the CDR3 terminus; that terminus is restored from the germline J gene. The chain is built from TRBV14 and TRBJ2-1, with 11 bases aligning to TRBD1. Germline CDR1 SGHDN, CDR2 FVKESK. With 3 bases clipped from V and 4 bases from J, the junction kept 5 bases outside the gene matches. This CDR3 spans 16 amino acids. Partial CDR3 DNA: TGTGCCAGCAGCCAGCCCGGGACAGGGGGATACAATGAG. Amino acid sequence: CASSQPGTGGYNE. The full CDR3 reads CASSQPGTGGYNEQFF. Full variable domain (outside the CDR3, taken from reference TRBV14 and TRBJ2-1): EAGVTQFPSHSVIEKGQTVTLRCDPISGHDNLYWYRRVMGKEIKFLLHFVKESKQDESGMPNNRFLAERTGGTYSTLKVQPAELEDSGVYFCASSQPGTGGYNEQFFGPGTRLTVL.

On this clone: The read ends 3 residues shy of where the CDR3 ends; the end is completed using the germline J gene. The rearrangement joins TRBV20-1 to TRBJ2-2; 10 bases agree with TRBD2. The CDR3 totals 15 residues. With 2 bases clipped from V and 1 base from J, the junction kept 1 base outside the gene matches. Germline lookup yields CDR1 DFQATT and CDR2 SNEGSKA (reference sequence). The CDR3 protein is CSARTSGVNTGELFF. The sequenced part of the CDR3 DNA is TGCAGTGCTAGAACTAGCGGGGTGAACACCGGGGAG.